Only a few counts were recorded for the clone carrying this T cell receptor (beta chain). TCRdb's table, derived via immunoSEQ multiplex PCR, lists solely in-frame clones and lacks some. The sample shows fewer than 200,000 clones, 70% to 90% of them seen only once. Germline V CDR1 and CDR2: LNHDA, SQIVND (reference sequence). Between the trimmed V and J ends, which lost 5 bases and 4 bases, there was a span of 11 bases. The CDR3 has 13 amino acids. The data were taken from a study of blood T cell repertoires in COVID-19. Study-wide background: COVID-19 samples from acute and convalescent phases originated in the United States, Italy and Spain. T cells, B-cell-depleted T cells, or PBMCs supplied cDNA or gDNA.

This receptor was taken from a man aged 45-65 years with active or convalescent COVID-19. The sample was peripheral blood. The rearrangement uses TRBV19 and TRBJ1-1; the D is unclear. The CDR3 nucleotides read TGTGCCAGTAGTCCCTCTCTAGGCACTGAAGCTTTCTTT. This codes for CASSPSLGTEAFF.